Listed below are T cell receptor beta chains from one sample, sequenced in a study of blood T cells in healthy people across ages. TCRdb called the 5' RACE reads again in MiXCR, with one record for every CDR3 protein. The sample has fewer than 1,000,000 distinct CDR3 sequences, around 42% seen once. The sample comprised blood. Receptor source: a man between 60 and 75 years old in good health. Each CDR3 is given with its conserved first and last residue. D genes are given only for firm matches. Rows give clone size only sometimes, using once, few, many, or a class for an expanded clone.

CDR3nt: TGTGCCACCAGTGATCCTCCCCTAGCGGGGGTGGAATCCTACGAACAGTACTTC
CDR3aa: CATSDPPLAGVESYEQYF
abundance: .
v_gene: TRBV24-1
d_gene: TRBD2
j_gene: TRBJ2-7

CDR3nt: TGTGCCAGCAGTTTATCAAGGTCGGAAGAGACCCAGTACTTC
CDR3aa: CASSLSRSEETQYF
abundance: .
v_gene: TRBV27
d_gene: .
j_gene: TRBJ2-5

CDR3nt: TGTGCCAGCAGCCCCACCTCTAGCGGGGTTGTATCTAGCACAGATACGCAGTATTTT
CDR3aa: CASSPTSSGVVSSTDTQYF
abundance: .
v_gene: TRBV13
d_gene: TRBD2
j_gene: TRBJ2-3

CDR3nt: TGCAGTGCGCCGAAACTAGCGGGGGTTTACAATGAGCAGTTCTTC
CDR3aa: CSAPKLAGVYNEQFF
abundance: few
v_gene: TRBV20-1
d_gene: TRBD2
j_gene: TRBJ2-1

CDR3nt: TGTGCCAGCAGTTTTGGAATTCGCGCGGGAGAGACCCAGTACTTC
CDR3aa: CASSFGIRAGETQYF
abundance: .
v_gene: TRBV28
d_gene: .
j_gene: TRBJ2-5

CDR3nt: TGCAGCTGCGGGGAAGAGACCCAGTACTTC
CDR3aa: CSCGEETQYF
abundance: many
v_gene: TRBV29-1
d_gene: .
j_gene: TRBJ2-5

CDR3nt: TGTGCCAGCAGCCAAGGTCCCCGACTGACAGATACGCAGTATTTT
CDR3aa: CASSQGPRLTDTQYF
abundance: .
v_gene: TRBV3-1
d_gene: .
j_gene: TRBJ2-3

CDR3nt: TGTGCCAGCAGCTTTAGCGCTAGCGGGGGGTGGGGCAATGAGCAGTTCTTC
CDR3aa: CASSFSASGGWGNEQFF
abundance: once
v_gene: TRBV7-9
d_gene: TRBD2
j_gene: TRBJ2-1

CDR3nt: TGTGCCAGCAGTACGTTAGGGGCTGAGCAGTACTTC
CDR3aa: CASSTLGAEQYF
abundance: .
v_gene: TRBV6-5
d_gene: .
j_gene: TRBJ2-5

CDR3nt: TGTGCCAGCAGCTTAGAAGGAGTGCGGGGTGGGGAAAACATTCAGTACTTC
CDR3aa: CASSLEGVRGGENIQYF
abundance: .
v_gene: TRBV7-9
d_gene: .
j_gene: TRBJ2-4

CDR3nt: TGTGCCATCTATGACCGTGGCTCCTACGAGCAGTACTTC
CDR3aa: CAIYDRGSYEQYF
abundance: .
v_gene: TRBV10-3
d_gene: .
j_gene: TRBJ2-7

CDR3nt: TGTGCACTCGGTTCTTATGGTTACACCTTC
CDR3aa: CALGSYGYTF
abundance: .
v_gene: TRBV7-9
d_gene: .
j_gene: TRBJ1-2

CDR3nt: TGTGCCAGCAGTTACTCGGGGCTAGCGGGGGTCCCCCGCTACGAGCAGTACTTC
CDR3aa: CASSYSGLAGVPRYEQYF
abundance: few
v_gene: TRBV6-5
d_gene: TRBD2
j_gene: TRBJ2-7